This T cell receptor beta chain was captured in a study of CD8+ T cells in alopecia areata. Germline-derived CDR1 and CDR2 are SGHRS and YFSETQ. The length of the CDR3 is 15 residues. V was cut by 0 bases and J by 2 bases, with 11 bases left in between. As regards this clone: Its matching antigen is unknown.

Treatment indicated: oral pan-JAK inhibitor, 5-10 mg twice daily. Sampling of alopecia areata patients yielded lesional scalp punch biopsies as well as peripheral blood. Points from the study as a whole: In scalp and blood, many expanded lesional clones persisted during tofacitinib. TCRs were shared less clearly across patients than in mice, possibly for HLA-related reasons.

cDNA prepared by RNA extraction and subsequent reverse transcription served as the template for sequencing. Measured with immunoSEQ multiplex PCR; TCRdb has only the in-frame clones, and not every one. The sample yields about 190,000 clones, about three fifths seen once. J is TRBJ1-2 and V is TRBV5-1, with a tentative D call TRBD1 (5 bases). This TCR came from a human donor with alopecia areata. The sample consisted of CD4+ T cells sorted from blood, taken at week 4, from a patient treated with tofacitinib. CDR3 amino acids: CASSLGGVGNYGYTF. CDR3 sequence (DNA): TGCGCCAGCAGCTTGGGAGGGGTCGGGAACTATGGCTACACCTTC.